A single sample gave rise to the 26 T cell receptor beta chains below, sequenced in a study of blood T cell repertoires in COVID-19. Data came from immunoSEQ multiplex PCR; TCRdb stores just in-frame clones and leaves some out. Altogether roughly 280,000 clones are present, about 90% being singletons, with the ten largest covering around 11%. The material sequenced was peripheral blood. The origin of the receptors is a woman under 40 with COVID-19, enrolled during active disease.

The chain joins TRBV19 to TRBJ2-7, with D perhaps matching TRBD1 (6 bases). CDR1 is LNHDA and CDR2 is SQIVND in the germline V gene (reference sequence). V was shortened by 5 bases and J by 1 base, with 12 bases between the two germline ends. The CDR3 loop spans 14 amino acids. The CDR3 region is CASSWDTSSYEQYF. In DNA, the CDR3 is TGTGCCAGTAGTTGGGACACCTCTTCCTACGAGCAGTACTTC. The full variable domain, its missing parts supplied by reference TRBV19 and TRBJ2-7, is DGGITQSPKYLFRKEGQNVTLSCEQNLNHDAMYWYRQDPGQGLRLIYYSQIVNDFQKGDIAEGYSVSREKKESFPLTVTSAQKNPTAFYLCASSWDTSSYEQYFGPGTRLTVT.

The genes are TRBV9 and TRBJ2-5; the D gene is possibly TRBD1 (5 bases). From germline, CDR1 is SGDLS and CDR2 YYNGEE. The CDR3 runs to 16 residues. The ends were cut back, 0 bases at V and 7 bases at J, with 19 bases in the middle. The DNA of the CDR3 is TGTGCCAGCAGCGTAGGGCCAGACCTGCGACAGTGGACCCAGTACTTC. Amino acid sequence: CASSVGPDLRQWTQYF.

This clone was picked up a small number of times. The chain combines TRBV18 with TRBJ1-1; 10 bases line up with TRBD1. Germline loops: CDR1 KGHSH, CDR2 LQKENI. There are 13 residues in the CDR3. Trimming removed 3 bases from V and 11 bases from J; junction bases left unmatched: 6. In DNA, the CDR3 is TGTGCCAGCTCACCTCGACAGGGGGCAAAGGCTTTCTTT. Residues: CASSPRQGAKAFF.

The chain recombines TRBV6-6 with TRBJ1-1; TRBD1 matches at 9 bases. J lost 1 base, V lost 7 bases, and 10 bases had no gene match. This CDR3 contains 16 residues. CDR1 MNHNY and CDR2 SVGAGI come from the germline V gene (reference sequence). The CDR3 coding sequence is TGTGCCAGCAAACGAACAGGGGGCTTGGAGAACACTGAAGCTTTCTTT. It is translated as CASKRTGGLENTEAFF.

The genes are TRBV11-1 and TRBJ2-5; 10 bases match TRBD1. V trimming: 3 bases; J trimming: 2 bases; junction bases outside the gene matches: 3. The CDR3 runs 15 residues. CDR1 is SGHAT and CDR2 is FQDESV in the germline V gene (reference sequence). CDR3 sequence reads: CASSFGQGDQETQYF. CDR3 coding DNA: TGTGCCAGCAGCTTCGGACAGGGGGATCAAGAGACCCAGTACTTC.

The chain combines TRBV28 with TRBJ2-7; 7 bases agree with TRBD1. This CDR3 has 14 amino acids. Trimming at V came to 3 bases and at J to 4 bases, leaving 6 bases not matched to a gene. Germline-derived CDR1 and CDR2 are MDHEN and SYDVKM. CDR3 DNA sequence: TGTGCCAGCAGTTTCGTCAGGGGGAGATACGAGCAGTACTTC. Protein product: CASSFVRGRYEQYF.

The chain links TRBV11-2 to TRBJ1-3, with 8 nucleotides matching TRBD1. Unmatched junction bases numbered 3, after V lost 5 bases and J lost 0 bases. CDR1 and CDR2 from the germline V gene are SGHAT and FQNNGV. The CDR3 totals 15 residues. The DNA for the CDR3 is TGTGCCAGCAGCATAACAGGGGGCTCTGGAAACACCATATATTTT. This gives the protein CASSITGGSGNTIYF.

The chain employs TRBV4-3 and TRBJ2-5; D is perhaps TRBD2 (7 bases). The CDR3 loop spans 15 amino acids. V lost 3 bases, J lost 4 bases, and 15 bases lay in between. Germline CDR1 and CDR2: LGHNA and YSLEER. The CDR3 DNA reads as TGCGCCAGCAGCCACCTAGGGGGGGGGCGAGAGACCCAGTACTTC. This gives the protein CASSHLGGGRETQYF.

The CDR3 sequence is CSVRTSGETQYF. The CDR3 nucleotides read TGCAGCGTCAGGACTAGCGGGGAGACCCAGTACTTC. The V and J genes are TRBV29-1 and TRBJ2-5; TRBD2 aligns across 11 bases. V gave up 6 bases and J gave up 5 bases; unmatched junction bases: 2. Per germline, CDR1 SQVTM and CDR2 ANQGSEA. This CDR3 is built from 12 residues.

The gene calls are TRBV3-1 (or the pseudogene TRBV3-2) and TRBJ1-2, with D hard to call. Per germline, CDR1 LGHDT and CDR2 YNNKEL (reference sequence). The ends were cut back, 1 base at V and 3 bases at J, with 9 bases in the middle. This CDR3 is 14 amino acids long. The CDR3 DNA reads TGTGCCAGCAGCCAAGTCGAAGCGGACTATGGCTACACCTTC. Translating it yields CASSQVEADYGYTF.

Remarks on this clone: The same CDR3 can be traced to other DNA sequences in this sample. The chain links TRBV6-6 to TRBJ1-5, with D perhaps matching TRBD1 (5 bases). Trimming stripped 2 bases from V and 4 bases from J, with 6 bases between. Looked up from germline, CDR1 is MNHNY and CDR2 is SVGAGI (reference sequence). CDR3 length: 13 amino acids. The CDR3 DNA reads TGTGCCAGCAGTTACGGGGGGAATCAGCCCCAGCATTTT. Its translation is CASSYGGNQPQHF.

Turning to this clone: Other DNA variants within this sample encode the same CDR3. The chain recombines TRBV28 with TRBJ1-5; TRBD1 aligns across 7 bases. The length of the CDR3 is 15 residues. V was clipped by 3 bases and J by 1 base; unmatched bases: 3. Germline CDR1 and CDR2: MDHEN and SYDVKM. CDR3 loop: CASSFAGGSNQPQHF. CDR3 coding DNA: TGTGCCAGCAGTTTCGCAGGGGGAAGCAATCAGCCCCAGCATTTT.

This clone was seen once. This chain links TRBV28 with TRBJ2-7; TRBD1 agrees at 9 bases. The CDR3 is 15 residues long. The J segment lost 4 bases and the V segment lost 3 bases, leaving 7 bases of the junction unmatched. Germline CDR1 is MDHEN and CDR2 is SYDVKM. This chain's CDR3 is CASSFRQDRGYEQYF. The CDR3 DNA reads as TGTGCCAGCAGTTTCCGCCAGGACAGGGGTTACGAGCAGTACTTC. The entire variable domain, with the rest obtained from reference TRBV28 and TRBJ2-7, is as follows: DVKVTQSSRYLVKRTGEKVFLECVQDMDHENMFWYRQDPGLGLRLIYFSYDVKMKEKGDIPEGYSVSREKKERFSLILESASTNQTSMYLCASSFRQDRGYEQYFGPGTRLTVT.

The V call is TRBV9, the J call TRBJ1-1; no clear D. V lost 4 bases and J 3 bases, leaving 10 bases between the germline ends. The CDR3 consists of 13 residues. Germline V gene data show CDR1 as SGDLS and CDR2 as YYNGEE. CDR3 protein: CASSLLADTEAFF. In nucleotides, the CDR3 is TGTGCCAGCAGCCTATTGGCGGACACTGAAGCTTTCTTT. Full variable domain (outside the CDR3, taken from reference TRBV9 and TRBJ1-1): DSGVTQTPKHLITATGQRVTLRCSPRSGDLSVYWYQQSLDQGLQFLIQYYNGEERAKGNILERFSAQQFPDLHSELNLSSLELGDSALYFCASSLLADTEAFFGQGTRLTVV.

Here the CDR3 DNA reads TGTGCCAGCAGTGACGACAGCTATGGCTACACCTTC. This encodes CASSDDSYGYTF. This rearrangement joins TRBV5-4 to TRBJ1-2, with D perhaps TRBD1 (5 bases). The V end lost 5 bases, the J end lost 4 bases, and 9 bases lay between the germline ends. Germline lookup yields CDR1 SGHNT and CDR2 YYREEE (reference sequence). This CDR3 is 12 amino acids long.

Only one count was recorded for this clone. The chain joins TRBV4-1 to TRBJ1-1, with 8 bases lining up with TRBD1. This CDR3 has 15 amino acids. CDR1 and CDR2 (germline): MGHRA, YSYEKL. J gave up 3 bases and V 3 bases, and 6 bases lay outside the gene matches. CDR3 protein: CASSQDTGGYTEAFF. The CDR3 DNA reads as TGCGCCAGCAGCCAGGACACAGGGGGTTACACTGAAGCTTTCTTT.

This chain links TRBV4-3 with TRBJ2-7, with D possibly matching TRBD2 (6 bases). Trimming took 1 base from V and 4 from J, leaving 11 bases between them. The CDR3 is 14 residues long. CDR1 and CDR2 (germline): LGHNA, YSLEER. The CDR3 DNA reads TGCGCCAGCAGCCAAGGGGCTAGCGCGTACGAGCAGTACTTC. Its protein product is CASSQGASAYEQYF.

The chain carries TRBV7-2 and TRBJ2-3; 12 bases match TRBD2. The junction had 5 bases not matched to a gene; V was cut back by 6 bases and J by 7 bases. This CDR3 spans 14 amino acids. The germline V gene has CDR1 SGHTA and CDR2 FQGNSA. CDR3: CASRTSGRSNTQYF. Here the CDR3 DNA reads TGTGCCAGCAGAACTAGCGGGAGGTCGAATACGCAGTATTTT.

The CDR3 reads CASSWFRGDTEAFF. The DNA of the CDR3 is TGTGCCAGCAGTTGGTTCAGGGGTGACACTGAAGCTTTCTTT. V is TRBV6-2 or TRBV6-3 and J is TRBJ1-1, with D maybe TRBD1 (6 bases). The CDR3 is 14 amino acids. CDR1 and CDR2 (germline): MNHEY, SVGEGT. The V end was cut by 4 bases, the J end by 3 bases, with 12 bases between.

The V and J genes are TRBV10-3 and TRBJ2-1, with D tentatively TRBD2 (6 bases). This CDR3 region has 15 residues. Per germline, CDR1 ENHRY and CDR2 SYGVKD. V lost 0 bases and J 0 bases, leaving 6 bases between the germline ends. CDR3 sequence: CAISESGGSYNEQFF. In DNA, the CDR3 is TGTGCCATCAGTGAGTCGGGAGGCTCCTACAATGAGCAGTTCTTC.

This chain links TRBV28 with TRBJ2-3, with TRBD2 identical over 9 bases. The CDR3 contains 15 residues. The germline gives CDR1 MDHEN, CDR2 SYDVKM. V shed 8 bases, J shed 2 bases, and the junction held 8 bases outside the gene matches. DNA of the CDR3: TGTGCCAGCCCCCCCGGCGGGAGGGCCACAGATACGCAGTATTTT. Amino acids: CASPPGGRATDTQYF.

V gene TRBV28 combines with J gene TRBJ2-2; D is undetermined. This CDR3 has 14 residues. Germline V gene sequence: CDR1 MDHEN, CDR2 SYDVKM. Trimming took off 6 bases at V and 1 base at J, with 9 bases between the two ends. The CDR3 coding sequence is TGTGCCAGCAGCTGGTACATGAACACCGGGGAGCTGTTTTTT. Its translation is CASSWYMNTGELFF.

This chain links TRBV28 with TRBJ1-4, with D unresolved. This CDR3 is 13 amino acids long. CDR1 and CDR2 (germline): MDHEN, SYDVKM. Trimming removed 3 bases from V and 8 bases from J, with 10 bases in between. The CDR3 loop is CASSFEGSEKLFF. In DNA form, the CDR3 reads TGTGCCAGCAGTTTTGAGGGATCAGAAAAACTGTTTTTT.

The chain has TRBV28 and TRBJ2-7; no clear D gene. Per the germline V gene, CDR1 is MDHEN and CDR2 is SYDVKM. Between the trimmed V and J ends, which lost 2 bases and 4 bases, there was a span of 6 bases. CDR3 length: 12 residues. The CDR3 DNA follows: TGTGCCAGCAGTTTAGACACGTACGAGCAGTACTTC. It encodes CASSLDTYEQYF.

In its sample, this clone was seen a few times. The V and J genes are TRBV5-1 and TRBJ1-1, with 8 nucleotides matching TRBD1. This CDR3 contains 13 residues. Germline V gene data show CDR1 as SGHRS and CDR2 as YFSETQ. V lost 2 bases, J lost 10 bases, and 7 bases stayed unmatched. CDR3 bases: TGCGCCAGCAGCTTAGACAGGGGTCAGAGAGCTTTCTTT. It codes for CASSLDRGQRAFF.

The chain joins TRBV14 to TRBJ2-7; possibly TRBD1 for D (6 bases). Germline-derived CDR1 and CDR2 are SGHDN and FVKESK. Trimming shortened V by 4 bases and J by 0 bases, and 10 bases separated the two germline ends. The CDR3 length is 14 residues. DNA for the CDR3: TGTGCCAGCAGCCCCTTAGGGGGCTCCTACGAGCAGTACTTC. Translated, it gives CASSPLGGSYEQYF.